This T cell receptor beta chain came from a study of T cell changes during pregnancy in multiple sclerosis (dated by TCRdb to 2018 to 2020). Looking at the study overall: In women with multiple sclerosis, the researchers looked at how the T cell repertoire shifted as pregnancy progressed.

Measured from the cysteine to the phenylalanine, the CDR3 is 13 residues long. Kept here is only the CDR3 DNA, which spans 39 bases and is read in frame from base 1. The germline V gene yields SNHLY for CDR1 and FYNNEI for CDR2. Turning to this clone: This clone's antigen is unknown. One junction end disagrees with the germline gene, perhaps due to a read error.

Library construction relied on the immunoSEQ multiplex PCR assay. In its TCRdb copy, this immuneACCESS table keeps in-frame sequences only and misses some clones. Where compared with another copy, unresolved V genes explain less than half of these, and the others have no known cause. Across this sample there are some 80,000 clones, with 94% seen only once. The top ten constitute roughly 0.14% of the sample. The sample here was CD4+ T cells from peripheral blood mononuclear cells, taken after pregnancy. Recombination joined TRBV2 with TRBJ2-3; TRBD2 agrees with 8 junctional bases. This receptor was taken from a female donor with multiple sclerosis, enrolled in a pregnancy study. The CDR3 sequence is CAGSGSVPDTQYF. The DNA sequence reads TGTGCCGGCAGCGGGAGTGTGCCAGATACGCAGTATTTT. Here the CDR3 is joined to the reference TRBV2 and TRBJ2-3 genes, and the full variable domain is: EPEVTQTPSHQVTQMGQEVILRCVPISNHLYFYWYRQILGQKVEFLVSFYNNEISEKSEIFDDQFSVERPDGSNFTLKIRSTKLEDSAMYFCAGSGSVPDTQYFGPGTRLTVL.